These T cell receptor beta chains were read from a single sample in a study of control samples from healthy donors and cancer patients. Generated by immunoSEQ multiplex PCR, the TCRdb table keeps only in-frame clones and is missing some. This table has some 40,000 clones, more than 70% appearing once. The sample taken for sequencing was PBMCs. The receptors were sampled from a woman aged 55-69 years with lung cancer. The CDR3 runs from the conserved cysteine through the conserved F or W. A D gene is named only where the DNA matches it firmly. Clone size is given for some rows only: seen once, a few or many times, or a class if the clone is expanded.

clone size,J gene,V gene,D gene,CDR3 protein,CDR3 DNA
-,TRBJ2-3,TRBV19,-,CASSMTRTDTQYF,TGTGCCAGTAGTATGACGAGGACAGATACGCAGTATTTT
-,TRBJ2-2,TRBV7-2,TRBD1,CASSPDRTNTGELFF,TGTGCCAGCAGCCCGGACAGGACGAACACCGGGGAGCTGTTTTTT
-,TRBJ2-1,TRBV4-1,-,CASSQVLRGPDEQFF,TGCGCCAGCAGCCAAGTACTCCGGGGACCCGATGAGCAGTTCTTC
-,TRBJ2-7,TRBV13,-,CASSLSRYEQYF,TGTGCCAGCAGCCTCAGCCGTTACGAGCAGTACTTC
-,TRBJ2-3,TRBV5-1,-,CASSFGGQTDTQYF,TGCGCCAGCAGCTTCGGGGGTCAAACAGATACGCAGTATTTT
-,TRBJ1-1,TRBV3-1/TRBV3-2,TRBD1,CASSRRDRAMNTEAFF,TGTGCCAGCAGCCGCCGGGACAGGGCTATGAACACTGAAGCTTTCTTT
-,TRBJ1-1,TRBV4-1,TRBD1,CASSRQTGDTEAFF,TGCGCCAGCAGCCGGCAAACAGGGGATACTGAAGCTTTCTTT
-,TRBJ2-5,TRBV9,TRBD1,CASSVGDRDQETQYF,TGTGCCAGCAGCGTAGGGGACAGGGATCAGGAGACCCAGTACTTC
few,TRBJ1-4,TRBV7-8,-,CASSFSPSPGEKLFF,TGTGCCAGCAGCTTCTCCCCCTCGCCGGGTGAAAAACTGTTTTTT
-,TRBJ2-7,TRBV5-4,-,CASSLDGNSYEQYF,TGTGCCAGCAGCTTGGACGGGAACTCCTACGAGCAGTACTTC
-,TRBJ1-1,TRBV7-2,-,CASTINRERTEAFF,TGTGCCAGCACTATTAACAGGGAAAGGACTGAAGCTTTCTTT
-,TRBJ2-1,TRBV7-2,TRBD2,CASRSPGLAGLGEQFF,TGTGCCAGCAGATCGCCGGGACTAGCGGGACTTGGTGAGCAGTTCTTC
once,TRBJ2-5,TRBV6-5,TRBD2,CATSGLMGRWAQYF,TGTGCCACTTCGGGACTAATGGGGCGGTGGGCCCAGTACTTC
-,TRBJ1-2,TRBV25-1,TRBD1,CASRQGMGYGYTF,TGTGCCAGCAGACAGGGGATGGGGTATGGCTACACCTTC
once,TRBJ1-5,TRBV30,-,CAWSVTDNQPQHF,TGTGCCTGGAGTGTGACAGACAATCAGCCCCAGCATTTT
-,TRBJ2-3,TRBV7-3,TRBD2,CASSPFGGSRVTDTQYF,TGTGCCAGCAGCCCTTTTGGCGGGAGTAGGGTAACAGATACGCAGTATTTT
-,TRBJ2-7,TRBV7-9,-,CASSYGSPAYEQYF,TGTGCCAGCAGCTACGGATCTCCGGCTTACGAGCAGTACTTC
-,TRBJ2-7,TRBV6-5,-,CASNTPGRSYEQYF,TGTGCCAGCAACACCCCCGGACGGAGCTACGAGCAGTACTTC
few,TRBJ2-1,TRBV6-4,TRBD2,CASSEASGSNEQFF,TGTGCCAGCAGTGAAGCTAGCGGGAGCAATGAGCAGTTCTTC
-,TRBJ2-2,TRBV19,-,CASSPREYYTGELFF,TGTGCCAGTAGTCCCCGGGAGTACTACACCGGGGAGCTGTTTTTT
-,TRBJ1-5,TRBV19,-,CASSMYDYSNQPQHF,TGTGCCAGTAGTATGTACGATTATAGCAATCAGCCCCAGCATTTT
-,TRBJ2-3,TRBV29-1,TRBD1,CSVAQGEVTDTQYF,TGCAGCGTTGCCCAGGGGGAAGTCACAGATACGCAGTATTTT
-,TRBJ2-4,TRBV27,TRBD2,CASSKLAGEVTKNIQYF,TGTGCCAGCAGCAAACTAGCGGGAGAGGTAACCAAAAACATTCAGTACTTC
-,TRBJ2-3,TRBV10-3,TRBD2,CAIRGLAGLSTDTQYF,TGTGCCATCAGAGGACTAGCGGGCTTGAGCACAGATACGCAGTATTTT
-,TRBJ2-7,TRBV29-1,TRBD2,CSVDGTSGSYEQYF,TGCAGCGTTGATGGGACTAGCGGTTCCTACGAGCAGTACTTC
few,TRBJ2-6,TRBV4-1,-,CASSQNRQRSGANVLTF,TGCGCCAGCAGCCAAAATAGACAGAGGTCCGGGGCCAACGTCCTGACTTTC
-,TRBJ2-7,TRBV6-2/TRBV6-3,-,CASSYPLSRAEEQYF,TGTGCCAGCAGTTACCCCCTATCCAGGGCGGAGGAGCAGTACTTC
-,TRBJ2-7,TRBV5-5,-,CASSLDPSRSYEQYF,TGTGCCAGCAGCTTGGACCCCAGCCGCTCCTACGAGCAGTACTTC
-,TRBJ1-1,TRBV7-9,-,CASSLGAGTEAFF,TGTGCCAGCAGCTTGGGGGCTGGGACCGAAGCTTTCTTT
-,TRBJ1-1,TRBV5-1,-,CASSWNDGENTEAFF,TGCGCCAGCAGCTGGAACGACGGCGAGAACACTGAAGCTTTCTTT
-,TRBJ2-7,TRBV9,TRBD1,CASSVGDRGPWEQYF,TGTGCCAGCAGCGTAGGGGACAGGGGGCCATGGGAGCAGTACTTC
once,TRBJ1-1,TRBV29-1,-,CSVKGFGDTEAFF,TGCAGCGTGAAAGGGTTTGGAGACACTGAAGCTTTCTTT
-,TRBJ2-5,TRBV6-5,-,CASSYNGQVTQYF,TGTGCCAGCAGTTACAACGGTCAAGTGACCCAGTACTTC
-,TRBJ2-2,TRBV5-4,TRBD2,CASSSGTSVTGELFF,TGTGCCAGCAGCTCCGGGACTAGCGTGACCGGGGAGCTGTTTTTT
-,TRBJ1-5,TRBV2,-,CASTLDSHSNQPQHF,TGTGCCAGCACTTTGGACAGCCATAGCAATCAGCCCCAGCATTTT
-,TRBJ1-1,TRBV7-8,-,CASSLSGRALEAFF,TGTGCCAGCAGCCTCTCCGGACGAGCCCTTGAAGCTTTCTTT
-,TRBJ2-6,TRBV6-2/TRBV6-3,TRBD2,CASSYLASGGSGANVLTF,TGTGCCAGCAGTTATTTGGCTAGCGGGGGATCTGGGGCCAACGTCCTGACTTTC
-,TRBJ2-5,TRBV21-1,-,CASSKGGLTSGRVEETQYF,TGTGCCAGCAGCAAAGGGGGGCTAACTAGCGGGAGGGTAGAAGAGACCCAGTACTTC
-,TRBJ1-2,TRBV3-1/TRBV3-2,TRBD1,CASSHGGQGGYTF,TGTGCCAGCAGCCACGGCGGACAGGGCGGCTACACCTTC
-,TRBJ1-1,TRBV6-5,-,CASSSNLLGTEAFF,TGTGCCAGCAGTAGCAACCTCCTGGGGACTGAAGCTTTCTTT
-,TRBJ1-1,TRBV11-2,-,CASTRLGQNTEAFF,TGTGCCAGCACAAGATTGGGACAGAACACTGAAGCTTTCTTT